The clone carrying this TCR beta chain showed up many times. Germline CDR1 is SGHVS and CDR2 is FNYEAQ. This CDR3 has 17 amino acids. After removal of 4 bases from V and 3 bases from J, the junction contained 6 bases not matched to a gene. The data originate from a study of T cells after yellow fever vaccination. Whole-study context: SMART-Seq v4 Ultra Low Input handled preparation of low-cell-number fractions. The study, taken as a whole, reports: Though it reached lower strength, the secondary response hit its peak faster, day 5 versus 15.

TCRdb independently ran MiXCR on the 5' RACE reads; one entry per CDR3 protein. The sample contains about 85,000 distinct CDR3 sequences, less than 15% of which appear only once. The chain links TRBV7-6 to TRBJ2-3, with 14 bases aligning to TRBD2. The starting material was CD8+ T cells not binding an NS4B(214-222) dextramer, sorted from PBMCs, obtained around 3 weeks after the first yellow fever vaccination. The sequence came from a man between 18 and 29 years old who received the YFV17D yellow fever vaccine. As DNA, the CDR3 is TGTGCCAGCAGCTCGTGGACTAGCGGGGGGATAACAGATACGCAGTATTTT. It is translated as CASSSWTSGGITDTQYF.